This T cell receptor beta chain was captured in a study of response to subunit inactivated influenza vaccine. Each CDR3 protein gets one entry after TCRdb re-called the RT-PCR reads with MiXCR. The repertoire holds about 780,000 distinct CDR3 sequences, with around a sixth as singletons. The germline V gene encodes CDR1 ENHRY and CDR2 SYGVKD. The CDR3 covers 13 residues. With V trimmed by 0 bases and J by 10 bases, 2 bases remained unmatched. About this clonotype: Its antigen is not identified.

Notes on the study in general: Authors proposed each seasonal influenza vaccination draws in few new T cells.

The source is a man aged 50 to 59 who received an inactivated influenza vaccine. The sample was PBMCs from blood, taken approximately 5 days after vaccination. The J gene is TRBJ2-1, the V gene TRBV10-3, with 8 bases matching TRBD1. The CDR3, as DNA: TGTGCCATCAGTGAGTCGAGGGACAGGGAGCAGTTCTTC. It encodes CAISESRDREQFF.